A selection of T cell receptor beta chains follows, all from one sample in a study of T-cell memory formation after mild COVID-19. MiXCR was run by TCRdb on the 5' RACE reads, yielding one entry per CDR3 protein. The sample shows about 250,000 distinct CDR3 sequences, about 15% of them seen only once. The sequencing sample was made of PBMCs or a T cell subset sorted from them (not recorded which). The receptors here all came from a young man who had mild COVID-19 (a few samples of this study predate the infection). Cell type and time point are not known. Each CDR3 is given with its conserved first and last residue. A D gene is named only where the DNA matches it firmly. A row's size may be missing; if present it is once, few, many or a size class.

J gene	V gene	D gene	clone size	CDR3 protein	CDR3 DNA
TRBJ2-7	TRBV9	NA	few	CASSVGGGNTYEQYF	TGTGCCAGCAGCGTGGGCGGGGGCAATACCTACGAGCAGTACTTC
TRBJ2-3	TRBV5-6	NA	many	CASSFGGRTDTQYF	TGTGCCAGCAGCTTCGGGGGGCGCACAGATACGCAGTATTTT
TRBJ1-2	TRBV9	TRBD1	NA	CASSVGQGAYGYTF	TGTGCCAGCAGCGTAGGACAGGGAGCCTATGGCTACACCTTC
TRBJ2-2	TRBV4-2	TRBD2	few	CASSQRTSGENTGELFF	TGTGCCAGCAGCCAACGGACTAGCGGGGAGAACACCGGGGAGCTGTTTTTT
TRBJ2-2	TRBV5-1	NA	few	CASSGALVDGELFF	TGCGCCAGCAGCGGAGCGTTGGTGGACGGGGAGCTGTTTTTT
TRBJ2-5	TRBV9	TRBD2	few	CASSGRGRGLYETQYF	TGTGCCAGCAGCGGACGAGGGAGGGGCCTCTATGAGACCCAGTACTTC
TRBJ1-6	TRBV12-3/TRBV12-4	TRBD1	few	CASSSAQGTPLHF	TGTGCCAGCAGTTCTGCACAGGGGACACCCCTCCACTTT
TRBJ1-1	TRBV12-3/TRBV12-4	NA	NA	CASSLWMGGEAFF	TGTGCCAGCAGTTTATGGATGGGGGGTGAAGCTTTCTTT
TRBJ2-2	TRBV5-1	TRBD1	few	CASSGRQGDSGELFF	TGCGCCAGCAGCGGTCGGCAGGGGGATTCCGGGGAGCTGTTTTTT
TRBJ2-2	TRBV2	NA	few	CASSPWLTTGELFF	TGTGCCAGCAGCCCTTGGCTTACCACCGGGGAGCTGTTTTTT
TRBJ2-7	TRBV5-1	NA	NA	CASSLRPGSIWEQYF	TGCGCCAGCAGCTTGAGACCAGGGTCCATTTGGGAGCAGTACTTC
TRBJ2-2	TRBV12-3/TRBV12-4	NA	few	CASSWTQNTGELFF	TGTGCCAGCAGCTGGACTCAGAACACCGGGGAGCTGTTTTTT
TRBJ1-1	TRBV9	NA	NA	CASSQLPGTEAFF	TGTGCCAGCAGCCAGCTCCCGGGGACTGAAGCTTTCTTT
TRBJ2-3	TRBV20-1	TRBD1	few	CSAGQGSTDTQYF	TGCAGTGCGGGACAGGGGAGCACAGATACGCAGTATTTT
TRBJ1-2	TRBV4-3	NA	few	CASSRARDTGTGYTF	TGCGCCAGCAGCCGAGCCCGGGACACAGGAACTGGCTACACCTTC
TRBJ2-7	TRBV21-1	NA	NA	CASSKRGEQYF	TGTGCCAGCAGCAAGAGGGGGGAGCAGTACTTC
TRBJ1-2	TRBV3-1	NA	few	CASSPVDPEGYGYTF	TGTGCCAGCAGCCCAGTGGACCCGGAGGGCTATGGCTACACCTTC
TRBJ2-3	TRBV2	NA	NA	CASSGTPATQYF	TGTGCCAGCAGTGGGACCCCAGCTACGCAGTATTTT
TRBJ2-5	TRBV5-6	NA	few	CASSLAPVKETQYF	TGTGCCAGCAGCTTGGCCCCCGTGAAAGAGACCCAGTACTTC
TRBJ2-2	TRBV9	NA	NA	CASSARGTVGGELFF	TGTGCCAGCAGCGCCCGGGGGACGGTTGGTGGCGAGCTGTTTTTT
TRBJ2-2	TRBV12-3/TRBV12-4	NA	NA	CASIGGSSTGELFF	TGTGCCAGCATAGGCGGCTCGTCCACCGGGGAGCTGTTTTTT
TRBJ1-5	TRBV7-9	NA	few	CASSLGGINQPQHF	TGTGCCAGCAGCTTAGGAGGGATTAATCAGCCCCAGCATTTT
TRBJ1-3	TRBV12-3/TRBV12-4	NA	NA	CASSPRRGGSGNTIYF	TGTGCCAGCAGCCCTCGCCGCGGGGGCTCTGGAAACACCATATATTTT
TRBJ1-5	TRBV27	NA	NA	CASSLGGYQPQHF	TGTGCCAGCAGTTTAGGGGGATACCAGCCCCAGCATTTT
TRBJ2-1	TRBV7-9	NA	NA	CASSLGRAYNEQFF	TGTGCCAGCAGCTTGGGACGGGCCTACAATGAGCAGTTCTTC
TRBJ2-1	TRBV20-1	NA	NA	CSAGRDIYNEQFF	TGCAGTGCTGGCCGGGACATCTACAATGAGCAGTTCTTC
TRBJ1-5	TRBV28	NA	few	CASSTRPDQPQHF	TGTGCCAGCAGTACACGACCCGATCAGCCCCAGCATTTT
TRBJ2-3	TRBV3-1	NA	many	CASSQFGFEGRVESTDTQYF	TGTGCCAGCAGCCAATTCGGATTTGAGGGACGGGTCGAAAGCACAGATACGCAGTATTTT
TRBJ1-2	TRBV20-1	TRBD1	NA	CSATRHRGDYGYTF	TGCAGTGCCACCCGGCACAGGGGTGACTATGGCTACACCTTC
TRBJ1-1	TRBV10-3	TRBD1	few	CAISGQGNTEAFF	TGTGCCATCAGCGGACAGGGCAACACTGAAGCTTTCTTT
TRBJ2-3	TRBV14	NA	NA	CASSQTYPGSVYTQYF	TGTGCCAGCAGCCAAACCTATCCCGGATCGGTATATACGCAGTATTTT
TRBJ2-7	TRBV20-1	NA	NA	CSASLAGQTYEQYF	TGCAGTGCTAGTTTAGCCGGGCAGACCTACGAGCAGTACTTC
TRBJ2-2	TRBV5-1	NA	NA	CASSFDLSTGELFF	TGCGCCAGCAGCTTCGATTTGTCAACCGGGGAGCTGTTTTTT
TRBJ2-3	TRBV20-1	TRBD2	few	CSAPRTSGAFSDTQYF	TGCAGTGCTCCACGGACTAGCGGGGCTTTCTCAGATACGCAGTATTTT
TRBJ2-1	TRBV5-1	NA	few	CASSLTITYNEQFF	TGCGCCAGCAGCCTGACAATCACGTACAATGAGCAGTTCTTC
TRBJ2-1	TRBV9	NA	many	CASSEKSSYNEQFF	TGTGCCAGCAGTGAAAAGAGCTCCTACAATGAGCAGTTCTTC
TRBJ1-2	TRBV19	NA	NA	CASKRGLGNYGYTF	TGTGCCTCCAAAAGGGGATTGGGGAACTATGGCTACACCTTC
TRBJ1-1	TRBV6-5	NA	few	CASSYRRQNTEAFF	TGTGCCAGCAGTTACAGGCGACAAAACACTGAAGCTTTCTTT
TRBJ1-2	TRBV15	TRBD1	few	CATSRGDSYGYTF	TGTGCCACCAGCAGAGGGGACAGCTATGGCTACACCTTC
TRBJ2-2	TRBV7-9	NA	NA	CASSFGASLAGELFF	TGTGCCAGCAGCTTTGGAGCTTCACTCGCCGGGGAGCTGTTTTTT
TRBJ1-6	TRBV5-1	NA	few	CASSFDSPNSPLHF	TGCGCCAGCAGCTTCGACAGCCCGAATTCACCCCTCCACTTT
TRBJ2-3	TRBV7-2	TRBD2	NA	CASSLSGGAADTQYF	TGTGCCAGCAGCCTTAGCGGGGGGGCCGCAGATACGCAGTATTTT
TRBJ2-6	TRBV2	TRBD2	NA	CARGGAGANVLTF	TGTGCCCGGGGAGGGGCTGGGGCCAACGTCCTGACTTTC
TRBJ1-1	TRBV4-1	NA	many	CASSRGPNTEAFF	TGCGCCAGCAGCCGCGGCCCGAACACTGAAGCTTTCTTT
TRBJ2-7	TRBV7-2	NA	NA	CASSQGGRYEQYF	TGTGCCAGCAGCCAGGGGGGCCGGTACGAGCAGTACTTC
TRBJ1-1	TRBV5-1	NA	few	CASSVQENTEAFF	TGCGCCAGCAGCGTGCAGGAGAACACTGAAGCTTTCTTT
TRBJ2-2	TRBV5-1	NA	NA	CASSSRDAGELFF	TGCGCCAGCAGCTCCAGGGATGCCGGGGAGCTGTTTTTT
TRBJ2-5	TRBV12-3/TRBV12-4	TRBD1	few	CASRPGTGKIGETQYF	TGTGCCAGCAGGCCCGGGACAGGGAAGATTGGTGAGACCCAGTACTTC
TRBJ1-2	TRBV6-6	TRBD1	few	CASSRDRANYGYTF	TGTGCCAGCAGTCGGGACAGGGCAAACTATGGCTACACCTTC
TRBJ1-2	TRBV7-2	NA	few	CASSPPSTVLGGYTF	TGTGCCAGCAGCCCACCCTCGACAGTTCTAGGTGGCTACACCTTC
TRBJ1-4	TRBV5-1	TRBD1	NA	CASSSGGGEKLFF	TGCGCCAGCAGCTCAGGGGGCGGCGAAAAACTGTTTTTT
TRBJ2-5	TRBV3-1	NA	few	CASSFSGTEFGQYF	TGTGCCAGCAGTTTTTCCGGGACTGAATTTGGTCAGTACTTC
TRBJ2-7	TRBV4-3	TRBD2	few	CASSQDLKPSGDYEQYF	TGCGCCAGCAGCCAAGATCTTAAGCCTAGCGGGGACTACGAGCAGTACTTC
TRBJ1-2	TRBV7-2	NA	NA	CASSLVGQGDGYTF	TGTGCCAGCAGCTTAGTGGGGCAGGGTGACGGCTACACCTTC
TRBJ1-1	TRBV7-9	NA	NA	CASSSQETNTEAFF	TGTGCCAGCAGCTCACAGGAAACGAACACTGAAGCTTTCTTT